The next 14 T cell receptor beta chains were all read from a single sample in a study of OX40 agonist ivuxolimab in advanced cancers. Using immunoSEQ multiplex PCR, the repertoire was profiled, and TCRdb retains in-frame clones only, with some absent. The sample has 95,000 to 100,000 clones; roughly 83% are singletons. The sequencing used CD4+ or CD8+ T cells sorted from blood, collected in a trial of the OX40 agonist ivuxolimab. All receptors come from an adult with an advanced solid tumor such as melanoma, head and neck, liver or kidney cancer.

The chain combines TRBV5-1 with TRBJ2-3; the D gene is possibly TRBD1 (5 bases). Germline CDR1 reads SGHRS; CDR2 reads YFSETQ. CDR3 length: 15 residues. The V gene lost 5 bases and the J gene lost 1 base, with 14 bases spanning the gap. The CDR3 loop is CASSLGDWGTDTQYF. In DNA form, the CDR3 reads TGCGCCAGCAGTTTAGGGGATTGGGGCACAGATACGCAGTATTTT.

The CDR3 coding sequence is TGTGCCACCAGCAGAGATTTCTTAGCCAAAAACATTCAGTACTTC. It codes for CATSRDFLAKNIQYF. This chain uses TRBV15 with TRBJ2-4; D uncertain. V lost 0 bases and J lost 0, with 6 bases in between. The CDR3 runs 15 residues. Germline V CDR1 and CDR2: LNHNV, YYDKDF (reference sequence).

J is TRBJ2-5 and V is TRBV28; D call uncertain. The CDR3 is made up of 11 amino acids. The germline V gene has CDR1 MDHEN and CDR2 SYDVKM. V was cut by 2 bases and J by 11 bases, with 9 bases left in between. Written as DNA, the CDR3 is TGTGCCAGCAGTTTAGATTTGGGGCAGTACTTC. This sequence encodes CASSLDLGQYF.

This chain links TRBV4-3 with TRBJ1-1; the D is unclear. The CDR3 sequence is 14 residues long. With 0 bases removed from V and 0 bases from J, the gap between germline ends came to 5 bases. Germline lookup yields CDR1 LGHNA and CDR2 YSLEER. CDR3 nucleotides: TGCGCCAGCAGCCAAGATCTGGTGAACACTGAAGCTTTCTTT. Translated: CASSQDLVNTEAFF.

The chain links TRBV6-6 to TRBJ1-5, with D possibly TRBD1 on 5 matching bases. The germline V and J ends were trimmed by 2 bases and 14 bases, with 10 bases remaining between them. Germline V gives CDR1 MNHNY, CDR2 SVGAGI (reference sequence). The CDR3 totals 11 residues. The CDR3 loop is CASSYQATEHF. The CDR3 nucleotides are TGTGCCAGCAGTTACCAAGCGACAGAGCATTTT.

The V and J genes are TRBV6-6 and TRBJ2-1, with D perhaps matching TRBD1 (5 bases). Trimming shortened V by 7 bases and J by 1 base, and 14 bases separated the two germline ends. The germline V gene encodes CDR1 MNHNY and CDR2 SVGAGI (reference sequence). There are 15 residues in the CDR3. The CDR3 DNA sequence: TGTGCCAGCAACAACCACAGGAATTCCTACAATGAGCAGTTCTTC. It translates to CASNNHRNSYNEQFF.

The chain joins TRBV21-1 to TRBJ2-7; the table names TRBD2, a call not compared with the DNA. TRBV21-1 is labeled a pseudogene. The CDR3 has 18 residues. This CDR3 is CASSKGDTSGRNPYEQYF. Written as DNA, the CDR3 is TGTGCCAGCAGCAAAGGGGATACTAGCGGGAGGAATCCCTACGAGCAGTACTTC.

This chain links TRBV6-5 with TRBJ1-1; D not certain. The CDR3 has 13 residues. V lost 4 bases to trimming and J lost 1 base, with 7 bases between them. Germline V gene data show CDR1 as MNHEY and CDR2 as SVGAGI. The CDR3 loop reads CASSSEANTEAFF. The CDR3 DNA sequence: TGTGCCAGCAGTTCAGAGGCGAACACTGAAGCTTTCTTT.

This chain links TRBV7-9 with TRBJ2-3, with unresolved D. V dropped 5 bases and J dropped 0 bases, with 9 bases sitting between them. Germline CDR1 and CDR2: SEHNR and FQNEAQ (reference sequence). This CDR3 contains 14 residues. The CDR3 DNA reads as TGTGCCAGCAGCCCAAAACTTAGCACAGATACGCAGTATTTT. Protein: CASSPKLSTDTQYF.

This clone was seen more than once but under ten times. This chain connects TRBV2 to TRBJ1-5; D remains unclear. Germline V gene data show CDR1 as SNHLY and CDR2 as FYNNEI. V lost 7 bases, J lost 4 bases, and 11 bases lay in between. This CDR3 contains 13 residues. The chain's CDR3 is CASTGQLNQPQHF. CDR3 nucleotides: TGTGCCAGCACTGGGCAGCTAAATCAGCCCCAGCATTTT.

The chain has TRBV18 and TRBJ1-1; D gene unclear. V lost 4 bases and J lost 1, with 13 bases in between. CDR3 length: 15 residues. Germline CDR1 KGHSH, CDR2 LQKENI. The CDR3 nucleotides read TGTGCCAGCTCACTCAGAGACTTCGGGAACACTGAAGCTTTCTTT. This translates into CASSLRDFGNTEAFF. Looking up the rest from reference TRBV18 and TRBJ1-1 gives the full variable domain: NAGVMQNPRHLVRRRGQEARLRCSPMKGHSHVYWYRQLPEEGLKFMVYLQKENIIDESGMPKERFSAEFPKEGPSILRIQQVVRGDSAAYFCASSLRDFGNTEAFFGQGTRLTVV.

This clone was seen a handful of times. V is TRBV7-6 and J is TRBJ2-7, with TRBD1 matching 9 bases. The CDR3 consists of 15 residues. Germline values: CDR1 SGHVS, CDR2 FNYEAQ. The V segment lost 5 bases and the J segment 4 bases; nucleotides outside the gene matches: 9. In DNA form, the CDR3 reads TGTGCCAGCAGCCGGGCGCGGGACAGGGTGTACGAGCAGTACTTC. This translates into CASSRARDRVYEQYF.

V is TRBV7-2 and J is TRBJ1-6, with 10 bases matching TRBD1. The CDR3 has 15 amino acids. J was trimmed by 9 bases and V by 5 bases; bases with no gene match: 7. The germline gives CDR1 SGHTA, CDR2 FQGNSA. The CDR3 nucleotides read TGTGCCAGCAGCATTGCCGGGACAGGGGTTTCACCCCTCCACTTT. Its protein is CASSIAGTGVSPLHF.

The chain is built from TRBV11-3 and TRBJ2-5; the D gene is possibly TRBD1 (6 bases). CDR1 and CDR2 (germline): SGHNT, YENEEA. Trimming removed 4 bases at V and 3 bases at J, with 9 bases between. The CDR3 sequence is 13 residues long. CDR3 region: CASSSGQKETQYF. CDR3 nucleotide sequence: TGTGCCAGCAGCTCCGGACAGAAAGAGACCCAGTACTTC.